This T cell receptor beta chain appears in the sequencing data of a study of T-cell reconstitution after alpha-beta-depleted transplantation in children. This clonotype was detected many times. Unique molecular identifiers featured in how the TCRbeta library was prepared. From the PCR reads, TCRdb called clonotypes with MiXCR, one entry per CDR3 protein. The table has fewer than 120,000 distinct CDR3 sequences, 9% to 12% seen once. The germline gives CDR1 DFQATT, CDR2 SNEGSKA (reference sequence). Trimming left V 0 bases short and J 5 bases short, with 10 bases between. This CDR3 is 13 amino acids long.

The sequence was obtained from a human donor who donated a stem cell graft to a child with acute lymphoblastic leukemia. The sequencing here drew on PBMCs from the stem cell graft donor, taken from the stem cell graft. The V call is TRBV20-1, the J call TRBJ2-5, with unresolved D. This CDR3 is CSARDVVRETQYF. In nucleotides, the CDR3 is TGCAGTGCTAGAGATGTGGTACGGGAGACCCAGTACTTC.